These 15 T cell receptor beta chains were all obtained from the same sample, sequenced in a study of blood T cells in healthy people across ages (dated by TCRdb to 2015 to 2017). The library was produced with 5' RACE. A second PCR of roughly 7 to 12 cycles was run with a J-beta primer mix and a sample-barcoded 5' primer. In TCRdb, the public reads were trimmed at Q25 with fastp and aligned with MiXCR, with productive beta chains retained. Merged by CDR3 protein, the rows form single entries marked with the most common genes and DNA. A total of roughly 1.9 million distinct CDR3 sequences appear in this sample, about two fifths of them only once. Together, the top ten hold around 23% of the sample. The material sequenced was blood. The receptors shown here come from a human donor in good health.

The chain links TRBV12-3 or TRBV12-4 to TRBJ1-5; D call uncertain. The CDR3 is 12 amino acids. The V end lost 3 bases, the J end lost 11 bases, and 11 bases lay between the germline ends. DNA for the CDR3: TGTGCCAGCAGTTTTTGGCCCAGCGCCCAGCATTTT. It encodes CASSFWPSAQHF.

The rearrangement joins TRBV2 to TRBJ2-1; perhaps TRBD2 as D (5 bases). Trimming left V 7 bases short and J 0 bases short, with 19 bases between. This CDR3 comprises 17 residues. Per the germline V gene, CDR1 is SNHLY and CDR2 is FYNNEI. The CDR3 bases are TGTGCCAGCACTCTAGCCCACCTCCTGAGCTCCTACAATGAGCAGTTCTTC. This codes for CASTLAHLLSSYNEQFF. The full variable domain, rest sourced from reference TRBV2 and TRBJ2-1, is EPEVTQTPSHQVTQMGQEVILRCVPISNHLYFYWYRQILGQKVEFLVSFYNNEISEKSEIFDDQFSVERPDGSNFTLKIRSTKLEDSAMYFCASTLAHLLSSYNEQFFGPGTRLTVL.

The V gene is TRBV20-1, the J gene TRBJ1-1; D call uncertain. The V end was cut by 1 base, the J end by 5 bases, with 14 bases between. The CDR3 length is 14 residues. Per the germline V gene, CDR1 is DFQATT and CDR2 is SNEGSKA (reference sequence). The CDR3 DNA follows: TGCAGTGCTAGAGGTTCAAACGTAGGGACTGAAGCTTTCTTT. Translating it yields CSARGSNVGTEAFF.

This clonotype was observed a handful of times. The chain combines TRBV25-1 with TRBJ2-1, with a weak D call TRBD2 (6 bases). Germline V lookup: CDR1 MGHDK, CDR2 SYGVNS. CDR3 size: 16 residues. Trimming took off 4 bases at V and 5 bases at J, with 18 bases between the two ends. The CDR3 region has the DNA TGTGCCAGCAGTGGGTATTGGGAGGAGGACAACAATGAGCAGTTCTTC. This encodes CASSGYWEEDNNEQFF.

V and J are TRBV9 and TRBJ2-2, with D tentatively TRBD1 (6 bases). Trimming took off 0 bases at V and 4 bases at J, with 10 bases between the two ends. The length of the CDR3 is 15 residues. The germline gives CDR1 SGDLS, CDR2 YYNGEE. CDR3 nucleotides: TGTGCCAGCAGCGTAGCTGGACAGTTCACCGGGGAGCTGTTTTTT. Its protein is CASSVAGQFTGELFF.

The gene calls are TRBV7-2 and TRBJ2-1, with D unresolved. The CDR3 totals 15 residues. CDR1 and CDR2 from the germline V gene are SGHTA and FQGNSA. V shed 2 bases and J shed 4 bases, with 12 bases lying between them. The CDR3 DNA reads TGTGCCAGCAGCTTAAGCCCGGCAGTTTACAATGAGCAGTTCTTC. This codes for CASSLSPAVYNEQFF. Full variable domain (remainder filled in from reference TRBV7-2 and TRBJ2-1): GAGVSQSPSNKVTEKGKDVELRCDPISGHTALYWYRQSLGQGLEFLIYFQGNSAPDKSGLPSDRFSAERTGGSVSTLTIQRTQQEDSAVYLCASSLSPAVYNEQFFGPGTRLTVL.

The rearrangement links TRBV5-1 to TRBJ1-1; tentative D call: TRBD1 (5 bases). This CDR3 is 13 amino acids long. CDR1 and CDR2 (germline): SGHRS, YFSETQ. Trimming cost V 7 bases and J 5 bases, with 15 bases left between them. The chain's CDR3 is CASRPGAGTEAFF. The CDR3 DNA sequence: TGCGCCAGCCGCCCCGGGGCGGGGACTGAAGCTTTCTTT.

J is TRBJ2-3 and V is TRBV7-9; tentatively, D is TRBD1 (6 bases). The CDR3 is 17 residues long. CDR1 and CDR2 from the germline V gene are SEHNR and FQNEAQ (reference sequence). Trimming took off 1 base at V and 2 bases at J, with 16 bases between the two ends. The CDR3 spells CASSLGEAGDLTDTQYF. In DNA, the CDR3 is TGTGCCAGCAGCTTAGGTGAGGCAGGGGATCTCACAGATACGCAGTATTTT.

The chain recombines TRBV12-3 or TRBV12-4 with TRBJ2-5; 14 bases are a match to TRBD2. The CDR3 is 17 residues long. With V trimmed by 4 bases and J by 5 bases, 9 bases remained unmatched. In nucleotides, the CDR3 is TGTGCCAGCAGTTCTGGACTAGCGGGGGGCCTGGGGGAGACCCAGTACTTC. Its translation: CASSSGLAGGLGETQYF.

The genes are TRBV20-1 and TRBJ2-5; D may be TRBD1 (6 bases). The DNA end is more similar to TRBJ2-7, so the J call may be wrong. The germline V gene has CDR1 DFQATT and CDR2 SNEGSKA (reference sequence). The CDR3 length is 12 residues. The CDR3 protein is CSAKMDSYEQYF. CDR3 nucleotides: TGCAGTGCTAAAATGGACAGCTACGAGCAGTACTTC.

The J gene is TRBJ2-3, the V gene TRBV7-9, with 7 bases fitting TRBD2. The junction had 4 bases not matched to a gene; V was cut back by 5 bases and J by 2 bases. CDR3 length: 14 amino acids. CDR1 is SEHNR and CDR2 is FQNEAQ in the germline V gene (reference sequence). The CDR3: CASSQGLVTDTQYF. The DNA of the CDR3 is TGTGCCAGCAGCCAAGGACTAGTCACAGATACGCAGTATTTT.

Worth noting for this clonotype: One junction end disagrees with the germline gene, perhaps due to a read error. This chain joins TRBV28 and TRBJ1-5; tentatively, D is TRBD1 (5 bases). The CDR3 runs 14 residues. Germline lookup yields CDR1 MDHEN and CDR2 SYDVKM. CDR3 DNA sequence: TGTGCCGGCAGTTTACAGGTCCGGAATCAGCCCCAGCATTTT. It yields the protein CAGSLQVRNQPQHF.

The gene calls are TRBV15 and TRBJ2-6; 9 bases match TRBD2. The germline gives CDR1 LNHNV, CDR2 YYDKDF (reference sequence). The junction had 6 bases not matched to a gene; V was cut back by 0 bases and J by 0 bases. CDR3 length equals 19 residues. The chain's CDR3 is CATSRDFTSGYSGANVLTF. The CDR3 DNA follows: TGTGCCACCAGCAGAGACTTTACTAGCGGGTACTCTGGGGCCAACGTCCTGACTTTC.

This chain connects TRBV7-2 to TRBJ2-3; D might be TRBD2 (6 bases). Deletions cut 5 bases from V and 0 bases from J, with 12 bases between. The CDR3 loop spans 15 amino acids. Germline-derived CDR1 and CDR2 are SGHTA and FQGNSA. CDR3 loop: CASSRRRGSTDTQYF. Written as DNA, the CDR3 is TGTGCCAGCAGCCGGAGACGGGGGAGCACAGATACGCAGTATTTT.

The CDR3, as DNA: TGTGCCAGCAGCCAAGGGGACAGGGATGTGGGGGAGCAGTACTTC. It is translated as CASSQGDRDVGEQYF. V usage is TRBV3-1 and J usage is TRBJ2-4; 9 bases agree with TRBD1. Germline lookup yields CDR1 LGHDT and CDR2 YNNKEL (reference sequence). The CDR3 has 15 residues. Trimming cost V 1 base and J 13 bases; bases outside gene matches: 11.